These T cell receptor beta chains were read from a single sample in a study of blood T cell repertoires in COVID-19. TCRdb's copy holds only in-frame clones and misses some; the assay was immunoSEQ multiplex PCR. The sample has roughly 97,000 clones; around 87% are singletons. Source material: peripheral blood. Source of these receptors: a man aged 50-59 years with acute or convalescent COVID-19. Each CDR3 is given without its conserved first and last residue. The order of the fields is CDR3 protein, J gene, V gene.

CDR3: ASSSLLRTGGNEQF
J: TRBJ2-1
V: TRBV27

CDR3: ASTITAGGRETQY
J: TRBJ2-5
V: TRBV14

CDR3: ASILTRGYGYT
J: TRBJ1-2
V: TRBV5-8

CDR3: ASSKRGRVGGQPQH
J: TRBJ1-5
V: TRBV21-1

CDR3: ASSLSLGQVGLGANVLT
J: TRBJ2-6
V: TRBV5-6

CDR3: AITASGTAYEQY
J: TRBJ2-7
V: TRBV10-3

CDR3: ASSYRGTEETQY
J: TRBJ2-5
V: TRBV6-2/TRBV6-3

CDR3: ATATENTGELF
J: TRBJ2-2
V: TRBV10-3

CDR3: ASNQGSYEQY
J: TRBJ2-7
V: TRBV7-9

CDR3: ASSQGSGSRDEQF
J: TRBJ2-1
V: TRBV3-1/TRBV3-2

CDR3: ASSQNKLAHEQY
J: TRBJ2-7
V: TRBV11-2

CDR3: ATTGPGKGGQF
J: TRBJ2-1
V: TRBV24-1

CDR3: ASSRQQNEQF
J: TRBJ2-1
V: TRBV6-2/TRBV6-3

CDR3: ASSFGRSVKNIQY
J: TRBJ2-4
V: TRBV28

CDR3: ASRRGLATSDTGELF
J: TRBJ2-2
V: TRBV12-2

CDR3: ASSPDSLSYNEQF
J: TRBJ2-1
V: TRBV5-1

CDR3: ASSPGLATDTQY
J: TRBJ2-3
V: TRBV7-2

CDR3: ASSSRQGAREQY
J: TRBJ2-7
V: TRBV5-4

CDR3: AWSLQPGGGQY
J: TRBJ2-7
V: TRBV30

CDR3: ASSLRLDRANEQF
J: TRBJ2-1
V: TRBV5-8